This T cell receptor beta chain was recovered during a study of regulatory T cells in long-lasting Graves disease. The CDR3 sequence is 15 residues long. Germline V gene lookup returns CDR1 SNHLY and CDR2 FYNNEI. V lost 7 bases, J lost 4 bases, and 11 bases stayed unmatched. Described time point: newly diagnosed GD, antithyroid drugs for less than 3 months. Following extraction of RNA from PBMCs, that RNA was used to make the TCR library. Combining iRepertoire HTBI primers with Arm-PCR of CDR3 regions, the authors built TCR beta libraries. TCRdb ran MiXCR on the multiplex PCR reads and lists one entry per CDR3 protein. The sample carries more than 300,000 distinct CDR3 sequences, 12% recorded once. This clonotype was observed at least ten times. The same specimen was also included in a second study, on T cells in Graves' hyperthyroidism and ophthalmopathy.

Sequenced here: peripheral blood mononuclear cells (PBMCs), sampled at new diagnosis, from a patient treated with antithyroid drugs. This chain uses TRBV2 with TRBJ2-7; 9 bases match TRBD1. The TCR comes from a woman aged 18 to 35 with Graves disease. The CDR3 nucleotides read TGTGCCAGCATTCCACCGGGACAGGGTCGATACGAGCAGTACTTC. Its translation is CASIPPGQGRYEQYF.